This entry lists 8 T cell receptor beta chains sequenced from one sample in a study of type 1 regulatory T cells. TCRdb re-derived calls from the reads in MiXCR, one entry per CDR3 protein. The sample records 2,000 to 2,500 distinct CDR3 sequences, almost 6.5% being singletons. Specimen: CD4+ T cells, either the whole sample or a sorted fraction (not recorded which). These receptors originate from a human donor in good health.

This clonotype was seen a handful of times. The chain joins TRBV6-6 to TRBJ1-2; 8 bases are a match to TRBD1. CDR1 MNHNY and CDR2 SVGAGI come from the germline V gene (reference sequence). CDR3 length: 14 residues. J gave up 6 bases and V 6 bases, and 9 bases lay outside the gene matches. CDR3 residues: CASSFGQGGHGYTF. The CDR3 DNA follows: TGTGCCAGCAGCTTCGGACAGGGCGGCCATGGCTACACCTTC.

This clonotype is judged medium-sized. The gene calls are TRBV6-2 or TRBV6-3 and TRBJ2-3; D ambiguous. Germline assignment: CDR1 MNHEY and CDR2 SVGEGT. Trimming removed 4 bases at V and 3 bases at J, with 20 bases between. The CDR3 sequence is 17 residues long. The CDR3 nucleotides are TGTGCCAGCAGTTCCCAATACCGGTCCCAAGGTACAGATACGCAGTATTTT. Translation: CASSSQYRSQGTDTQYF.

Sample share makes this clonotype medium-sized (0.01 to 0.1%). CDR3 coding DNA: TGTGCCAGCAGCATCGGAGTCTCTGGGGCCAACGTCCTGACTTTC. Translated: CASSIGVSGANVLTF. V is TRBV11-1 and J is TRBJ2-6, with unresolved D. The CDR3 totals 15 residues. V lost 5 bases, J lost 0 bases, and 8 bases lay in between. Germline V gives CDR1 SGHAT, CDR2 FQDESV (reference sequence).

Notes on this clonotype: With a much larger clone just one base away, this may be a read error. The rearrangement uses TRBV3-1 and TRBJ2-5, with D perhaps assigned TRBD1 or TRBD2 (6 bases each). V was pared by 2 bases and J by 5 bases, with 15 bases between. The CDR3 consists of 15 residues. Germline-derived CDR1 and CDR2 are LGHDT and YNNKEL (reference sequence). In nucleotides, the CDR3 is TGTGCCAGCAGCCAATGGAGGGGGAACGATGAGACCCAGTACTTC. Residues: CASSQWRGNDETQYF.

By frequency in the sample, this clonotype is medium-sized. This rearrangement joins TRBV5-1 to TRBJ2-5, with 11 nucleotides matching TRBD1. This CDR3 comprises 16 residues. Trimming at V came to 4 bases and at J to 0 bases, leaving 5 bases not matched to a gene. Germline CDR1 reads SGHRS; CDR2 reads YFSETQ. This chain's CDR3 is CASSPGTGGYQETQYF. The CDR3 DNA sequence: TGCGCCAGCAGCCCGGGGACAGGGGGGTACCAAGAGACCCAGTACTTC.

Relative to its sample, this clonotype is medium-sized. This rearrangement joins TRBV7-9 to TRBJ2-1; tentative D call: TRBD2 (7 bases). V was pared by 0 bases and J by 10 bases, with 19 bases between. This CDR3 is built from 16 residues. CDR1 is SEHNR and CDR2 is FQNEAQ in the germline V gene (reference sequence). The CDR3 protein is CASSLALGGGAAEQFF. The CDR3 DNA follows: TGTGCCAGCAGCTTAGCATTGGGAGGGGGGGCCGCCGAGCAGTTCTTC.

In its sample, this clonotype is medium-sized. The V gene is TRBV7-9, the J gene TRBJ1-2; the D gene is possibly TRBD1 (6 bases). This CDR3 has 13 amino acids. The V gene's germline CDR1 is SEHNR and CDR2 FQNEAQ (reference sequence). V lost 3 bases, J lost 8 bases, and 13 bases lay in between. CDR3 in DNA: TGTGCCAGCAGCTTCTCCCAGGGGCGCGGCTACACCTTC. Its translation is CASSFSQGRGYTF.

This clonotype is labeled as medium-sized. The rearrangement joins TRBV19 to TRBJ2-7, with D maybe TRBD2 (6 bases). Germline-derived CDR1 and CDR2 are LNHDA and SQIVND (reference sequence). The V gene lost 4 bases and the J gene lost 6 bases, with 13 bases spanning the gap. The CDR3 sequence is 13 residues long. CDR3 region: CASSTQVGLEQYF. In DNA form, the CDR3 reads TGTGCCAGTAGTACCCAGGTGGGACTCGAGCAGTACTTC.